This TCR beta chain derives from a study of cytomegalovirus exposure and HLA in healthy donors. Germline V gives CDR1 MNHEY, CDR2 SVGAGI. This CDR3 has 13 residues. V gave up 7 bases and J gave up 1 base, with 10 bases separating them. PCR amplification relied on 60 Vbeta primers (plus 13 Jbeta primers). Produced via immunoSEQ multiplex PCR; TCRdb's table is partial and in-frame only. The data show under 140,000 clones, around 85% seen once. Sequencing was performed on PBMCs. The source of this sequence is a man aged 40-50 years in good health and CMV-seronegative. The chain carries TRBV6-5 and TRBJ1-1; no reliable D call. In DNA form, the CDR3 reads TGTGCCAGCAAGGACTGGGGGAACACTGAAGCTTTCTTT. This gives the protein CASKDWGNTEAFF.